The 14 T cell receptor beta chains in this list originate from one sample, sequenced in a study of blood T cell repertoires in COVID-19. Profiling relied on immunoSEQ multiplex PCR, and the TCRdb table lists in-frame clones only, not all of them. The sample yields 150,000 to 200,000 clones, around 79% seen once. What was sequenced was peripheral blood. Every receptor here comes from a man aged 45 to 65 who had recovered from COVID-19.

This clone is a singleton in its sample. V is TRBV19 and J is TRBJ2-3; 7 nucleotides line up with TRBD2. Germline values: CDR1 LNHDA, CDR2 SQIVND (reference sequence). Trimming cost V 3 bases and J 1 base; bases outside gene matches: 7. The CDR3 spans 16 residues. The CDR3 loop is CASSIIRTRGTDTQYF. CDR3 DNA sequence: TGTGCCAGTAGTATTATTCGGACTAGGGGCACAGATACGCAGTATTTT.

The chain employs TRBV24-1 and TRBJ1-1; 7 bases are shared with TRBD1. The trim removed 3 bases at V and 10 bases at J, leaving 13 bases unmatched. Germline CDR1 is KGHDR and CDR2 is SFDVKD. CDR3 length equals 15 residues. CDR3 DNA: TGTGCCACCAGTGATGGGGGACAGCCTTTTTGGAGAGCTTTCTTT. It specifies CATSDGGQPFWRAFF.

Note on this clone: The same CDR3 is also encoded by other DNA sequences in this sample. This sequence joins TRBV28 and TRBJ1-1; possibly TRBD1 for D (5 bases). CDR3 length equals 13 residues. CDR1 and CDR2 from the germline V gene are MDHEN and SYDVKM. V was clipped by 2 bases and J by 2 bases, with 6 bases between them. This CDR3 reads CASSLQGNTEAFF. In nucleotides, the CDR3 is TGTGCCAGCAGTTTACAGGGAAACACTGAAGCTTTCTTT.

J is TRBJ2-7 and V is TRBV13; 8 bases align to TRBD1. The germline V gene encodes CDR1 PRHDT and CDR2 FYEKMQ (reference sequence). Trimming at V came to 5 bases and at J to 3 bases, leaving 9 bases not matched to a gene. The CDR3 contains 15 residues. The chain's CDR3 is CASSPHPGTGYEQYF. CDR3 sequence (DNA): TGTGCCAGCAGCCCTCACCCCGGGACAGGCTACGAGCAGTACTTC.

The V call is TRBV10-3, the J call TRBJ2-5, with a tentative D call TRBD1 (6 bases). The CDR3 covers 14 residues. V was trimmed by 5 bases and J by 3 bases, leaving 13 bases between them. Germline-derived CDR1 and CDR2 are ENHRY and SYGVKD. The CDR3 loop reads CAISQNQGKETQYF. CDR3 nucleotide sequence: TGTGCCATCAGTCAGAACCAGGGGAAAGAGACCCAGTACTTC.

This sequence joins TRBV6-6 and TRBJ2-1; 12 nucleotides match TRBD2. V was pared by 2 bases and J by 8 bases, with 4 bases of the junction left unmatched. Germline V CDR1 and CDR2: MNHNY, SVGAGI (reference sequence). CDR3 length: 15 amino acids. CDR3 amino acids: CASSYGLAGGYEQFF. The DNA of the CDR3 is TGTGCCAGCAGTTACGGGCTAGCGGGAGGGTATGAGCAGTTCTTC.

The rearrangement links TRBV10-3 to TRBJ1-2, with TRBD1 identical over 7 bases. The CDR3 runs to 13 residues. CDR1 ENHRY and CDR2 SYGVKD come from the germline V gene. The trim removed 7 bases at V and 6 bases at J, leaving 8 bases unmatched. As DNA, the CDR3 is TGTGCCATCACCCGGGGACAGAATAATGGCTACACCTTC. Its translation: CAITRGQNNGYTF.

The chain uses TRBV28 and TRBJ2-1; D is perhaps TRBD2 (5 bases). V shed 4 bases and J shed 5 bases, with 9 bases lying between them. The V gene's germline CDR1 is MDHEN and CDR2 SYDVKM. This CDR3 spans 13 amino acids. CDR3 region: CASSWYGDNEQFF. The CDR3 DNA follows: TGTGCCAGCAGTTGGTACGGGGACAATGAGCAGTTCTTC.

The rearrangement joins TRBV7-3 to TRBJ2-1; 7 bases map to TRBD2. The CDR3 consists of 16 residues. Germline CDR1 is SGHTA and CDR2 is FQGTGA. The V segment lost 0 bases and the J segment 7 bases; nucleotides outside the gene matches: 9. The CDR3 region has the DNA TGTGCCAGCAGCTTAACTGCGGCGGGAGTTGGGAATGAGCAGTTCTTC. Its protein is CASSLTAAGVGNEQFF.

The chain joins TRBV7-6 to TRBJ2-7; 13 bases fit TRBD2. CDR3 length: 15 residues. J lost 6 bases, V lost 5 bases, and 7 bases had no gene match. Germline-derived CDR1 and CDR2 are SGHVS and FNYEAQ. As DNA, the CDR3 is TGTGCCAGCAGCCGAGGACTAGCGGGAGCCGTCGAGCAGTACTTC. Translation gives CASSRGLAGAVEQYF.

The chain joins TRBV7-8 to TRBJ2-7; D is perhaps TRBD2 (5 bases). V dropped 5 bases and J dropped 0 bases, with 23 bases sitting between them. CDR1 and CDR2 from the germline V gene are SGHVS and FQNEAQ. CDR3 length equals 18 residues. CDR3 coding DNA: TGTGCCAGCAGCCTATCCACCGGCGGCGGGCTCAGCTCCTACGAGCAGTACTTC. It translates to CASSLSTGGGLSSYEQYF. Full variable domain (remainder filled in from reference TRBV7-8 and TRBJ2-7): GAGVSQSPRYKVAKRGQDVALRCDPISGHVSLFWYQQALGQGPEFLTYFQNEAQLDKSGLPSDRFFAERPEGSVSTLKIQRTQQEDSAVYLCASSLSTGGGLSSYEQYFGPGTRLTVT.

V gene TRBV2 combines with J gene TRBJ2-3, with D tentatively TRBD1 (6 bases). Trimming shortened V by 6 bases and J by 0 bases, and 16 bases separated the two germline ends. The germline V gene encodes CDR1 SNHLY and CDR2 FYNNEI. The CDR3 contains 16 residues. For the CDR3, the DNA is TGTGCCAGCAGGGAGAGACAGGCGTTCAGCACAGATACGCAGTATTTT. Translating gives CASRERQAFSTDTQYF.

There are a few counts of this clone. V gene TRBV11-3 combines with J gene TRBJ1-1; TRBD1 matches at 8 bases. The V and J ends lost 1 base and 4 bases, in that order; junction bases with no gene match: 2. The CDR3 covers 14 residues. Germline loops: CDR1 SGHNT, CDR2 YENEEA. The CDR3 region has the DNA TGTGCCAGCAGCTTAGGACAGGGGACCACTGAAGCTTTCTTT. Translation: CASSLGQGTTEAFF.

V usage is TRBV5-4 and J usage is TRBJ1-1, with D hard to call. The CDR3 spans 14 residues. Trimming stripped 4 bases from V and 4 bases from J, with 14 bases between. Germline CDR1 is SGHNT and CDR2 is YYREEE (reference sequence). The CDR3 sequence is CASSAGEIRTEAFF. For the CDR3, the DNA is TGTGCCAGCAGCGCCGGGGAAATTCGCACTGAAGCTTTCTTT. Full variable domain (rest looked up from reference TRBV5-4 and TRBJ1-1): ETGVTQSPTHLIKTRGQQVTLRCSSQSGHNTVSWYQQALGQGPQFIFQYYREEENGRGNFPPRFSGLQFPNYSSELNVNALELDDSALYLCASSAGEIRTEAFFGQGTRLTVV.